The 29 T cell receptor beta chains below all came from one sample that was sequenced in a study of blood T cell repertoires in COVID-19. The assay was immunoSEQ multiplex PCR, and TCRdb's table has in-frame clones only and misses some. The sample lists approximately 45,000 clones, roughly 85% seen once, with just under 3% in the top ten. Sequences were obtained from peripheral blood. The receptor set was obtained from a woman older than 75 with acute or convalescent COVID-19.

The chain couples TRBV6-5 to TRBJ2-7, with D tentatively TRBD1 (6 bases). This CDR3 has 12 amino acids. Germline V gene sequence: CDR1 MNHEY, CDR2 SVGAGI. V gave up 6 bases and J gave up 6 bases, with 12 bases separating them. The CDR3 loop reads CASRPNRAEQYF. Written as DNA, the CDR3 is TGTGCCAGCAGGCCTAACAGGGCCGAGCAGTACTTC.

V gene TRBV5-4 combines with J gene TRBJ1-1, with TRBD1 as a possible D gene (6 bases). Germline V CDR1 and CDR2: SGHNT, YYREEE (reference sequence). This CDR3 is 15 amino acids long. V shed 0 bases and J shed 5 bases, with 14 bases lying between them. The CDR3 DNA is TGTGCCAGCAGCTTGGATCAGGGGCGGAGGACTGAAGCTTTCTTT. As protein: CASSLDQGRRTEAFF.

The chain uses TRBV6-1 and TRBJ1-3, with no clear D. From germline, CDR1 is MNHNS and CDR2 SASEGT. V was pared by 1 base and J by 7 bases, with 11 bases between. The CDR3 runs 14 residues. The CDR3: CASSEGPAGNTIYF. The CDR3 DNA reads TGTGCCAGCAGTGAAGGGCCGGCGGGGAACACCATATATTTT.

The gene calls are TRBV11-2 and TRBJ1-6, with D perhaps matching TRBD1 (5 bases). CDR3 length equals 15 residues. V lost 2 bases to trimming and J lost 7 bases, with 12 bases between them. The germline CDR1 and CDR2 sequences are SGHAT and FQNNGV. The CDR3 here is CASSLQGFGNSPLHF. DNA for the CDR3: TGTGCCAGCAGCTTACAGGGATTCGGGAATTCACCCCTCCACTTT. Together with reference TRBV11-2 and TRBJ1-6, the CDR3 gives the full variable domain: EAGVAQSPRYKIIEKRQSVAFWCNPISGHATLYWYQQILGQGPKLLIQFQNNGVVDDSQLPKDRFSAERLKGVDSTLKIQPAKLEDSAVYLCASSLQGFGNSPLHFGNGTRLTVT.

About this clone: Its ends do not fully match the called genes, so a read error is possible. V is TRBV28 and J is TRBJ2-1; D ambiguous. Germline-derived CDR1 and CDR2 are MDHEN and SYDVKM. This CDR3 region has 13 residues. Here the CDR3 reads CASKWASHNGQFF. The CDR3 nucleotides read TGTGCCAGCAAGTGGGCTTCCCACAATGGGCAGTTCTTC.

V usage is TRBV5-4 and J usage is TRBJ2-2; 16 bases line up with TRBD2. This CDR3 spans 20 amino acids. In germline, CDR1 is SGHNT, CDR2 YYREEE (reference sequence). V trimming: 5 bases; J trimming: 2 bases; junction bases outside the gene matches: 12. The CDR3, as DNA: TGTGCCAGCAGGCCCCCCGGGACTAGCGGGGGGGCCCGTAACACCGGGGAGCTGTTTTTT. Protein sequence: CASRPPGTSGGARNTGELFF.

The chain carries TRBV6-4 and TRBJ2-3; TRBD2 aligns across 9 bases. The length of the CDR3 is 16 residues. V gave up 0 bases and J gave up 7 bases; unmatched junction bases: 8. Germline V gene lookup returns CDR1 MRHNA and CDR2 SNTAGT. The CDR3 spells CASSDSGGGALNTQYF. The CDR3 bases are TGTGCCAGCAGTGACTCGGGCGGGGGGGCCTTGAATACGCAGTATTTT.

This chain uses TRBV30 with TRBJ1-6; D possibly corresponds to TRBD1 (6 bases). This CDR3 is 11 amino acids long. Germline V CDR1 and CDR2: GTSNPN, SVGIG (reference sequence). The ends were cut back, 7 bases at V and 10 bases at J, with 11 bases in the middle. The CDR3 DNA reads as TGTGCCTACAGGGTCGGCTCACCCCTCCACTTT. Protein product: CAYRVGSPLHF.

The chain has TRBV6-2 or TRBV6-3 and TRBJ2-7; TRBD1 matches 12 bases. CDR1 is MNHEY, CDR2 SVGEGT, per germline. V trimming: 1 base; J trimming: 3 bases; junction bases outside the gene matches: 4. The CDR3 loop spans 16 amino acids. CDR3 sequence: CASSYFGTGGVYEQYF. The CDR3 DNA follows: TGTGCCAGCAGTTACTTCGGGACAGGGGGCGTCTACGAGCAGTACTTC.

CDR3 sequence reads: CASSLGQGGYGYTF. The DNA for the CDR3 is TGTGCCAGCAGCTTGGGACAGGGGGGATATGGCTACACCTTC. The chain employs TRBV5-4 and TRBJ1-2, with 9 bases that match TRBD1. CDR3 size: 14 residues. The germline CDR1 and CDR2 sequences are SGHNT and YYREEE (reference sequence). J was trimmed by 5 bases and V by 0 bases; bases with no gene match: 2.

The chain is built from TRBV6-2 or TRBV6-3 and TRBJ2-7; 8 bases map to TRBD1. With V trimmed by 6 bases and J by 7 bases, 5 bases remained unmatched. This CDR3 contains 12 residues. The V gene's germline CDR1 is MNHEY and CDR2 SVGEGT. As DNA, the CDR3 is TGTGCCAGCAGCCACGACAGGGGTGAGCAGTACTTC. This gives the protein CASSHDRGEQYF.

This clone was seen a few times. The rearrangement uses TRBV9 and TRBJ2-5, with no clear D. From germline, CDR1 is SGDLS and CDR2 YYNGEE. The CDR3 loop spans 13 amino acids. V was cut by 1 base and J by 6 bases, with 10 bases left in between. CDR3 nucleotides: TGTGCCAGCAGCGTAAGTCCAGGTCAGACCCAGTACTTC. This translates into CASSVSPGQTQYF. Complete variable domain (other parts from reference TRBV9 and TRBJ2-5): DSGVTQTPKHLITATGQRVTLRCSPRSGDLSVYWYQQSLDQGLQFLIQYYNGEERAKGNILERFSAQQFPDLHSELNLSSLELGDSALYFCASSVSPGQTQYFGPGTRLLVL.

This chain connects TRBV6-6 to TRBJ1-2, with unresolved D. The length of the CDR3 is 15 residues. Trimming stripped 6 bases from V and 2 bases from J, with 16 bases between. From germline, CDR1 is MNHNY and CDR2 SVGAGI (reference sequence). The CDR3 nucleotides read TGTGCCAGCAGCCCGTCTGAGCGGAACAACTATGGCTACACCTTC. Its protein is CASSPSERNNYGYTF.

The chain is built from TRBV29-1 and TRBJ1-2, with 7 nucleotides matching TRBD1. This CDR3 is built from 13 residues. Trimming cost V 8 bases and J 0 bases; bases outside gene matches: 6. Germline assignment: CDR1 SQVTM and CDR2 ANQGSEA. CDR3 amino acids: CSTPGQTNYGYTF. In DNA form, the CDR3 reads TGCAGCACACCGGGACAGACTAACTATGGCTACACCTTC.

This clone appeared a single time. The chain employs TRBV7-8 and TRBJ1-1, with D unresolved. V gave up 1 base and J gave up 5 bases, with 17 bases separating them. CDR3 length: 16 residues. Germline V gene sequence: CDR1 SGHVS, CDR2 FQNEAQ. This chain's CDR3 is CASSLGTLTTLTEAFF. The CDR3 DNA sequence: TGTGCCAGCAGCTTAGGAACACTTACGACTCTTACTGAAGCTTTCTTT. Using reference TRBV7-8 and TRBJ1-1 for the parts outside the CDR3, the full variable domain is GAGVSQSPRYKVAKRGQDVALRCDPISGHVSLFWYQQALGQGPEFLTYFQNEAQLDKSGLPSDRFFAERPEGSVSTLKIQRTQQEDSAVYLCASSLGTLTTLTEAFFGQGTRLTVV.

This chain connects TRBV7-9 to TRBJ1-2; possible D gene TRBD1, 5 bases. This CDR3 has 11 residues. Germline lookup yields CDR1 SEHNR and CDR2 FQNEAQ (reference sequence). Trimming left V 3 bases short and J 11 bases short, with 10 bases between. DNA of the CDR3: TGTGCCAGCAGCTTGTTCGACAGTTACACCTTC. This translates into CASSLFDSYTF.

The J gene is TRBJ1-1, the V gene TRBV5-1; a weak D match, TRBD1 (5 bases). V was trimmed by 7 bases and J by 1 base, leaving 8 bases between them. Germline V gives CDR1 SGHRS, CDR2 YFSETQ. The CDR3 contains 12 residues. The CDR3 reads CASGQSNTEAFF. CDR3 DNA sequence: TGCGCCAGCGGACAATCGAACACTGAAGCTTTCTTT.

The chain links TRBV3-1 (or the pseudogene TRBV3-2) to TRBJ2-1; possible D gene TRBD1, 6 bases. This CDR3 is 11 amino acids long. The V end lost 5 bases, the J end lost 15 bases, and 14 bases lay between the germline ends. The germline gives CDR1 LGHDT, CDR2 YNNKEL (reference sequence). CDR3 sequence: CASSILGGWFF. Here the CDR3 DNA reads TGTGCCAGCAGCATCCTAGGGGGTTGGTTCTTC.

The J gene is TRBJ2-7, the V gene TRBV6-6; 7 bases map to TRBD2. The CDR3 has 12 residues. Germline trimming cut 10 bases from V and 2 bases from J; bases unmatched to any gene: 5. In germline, CDR1 is MNHNY, CDR2 SVGAGI (reference sequence). CDR3 sequence reads: CATRRGTYEQYF. In DNA form, the CDR3 reads TGTGCCACCCGGCGGGGGACCTACGAGCAGTACTTC.

The chain joins TRBV11-3 to TRBJ2-2; 8 bases are a match to TRBD2. The germline CDR1 and CDR2 sequences are SGHNT and YENEEA. The V and J ends lost 5 bases and 8 bases, in that order; junction bases with no gene match: 10. The CDR3 totals 15 residues. The DNA for the CDR3 is TGTGCCAGCAGCCCTTCGGGGCGGGGGGCAGGGGAGCTGTTTTTT. Protein sequence: CASSPSGRGAGELFF.

The V gene is TRBV18, the J gene TRBJ1-4, with D uncertain. Trimming left V 3 bases short and J 6 bases short, with 11 bases between. Germline V gene lookup returns CDR1 KGHSH and CDR2 LQKENI. This CDR3 is 14 amino acids long. CDR3 bases: TGTGCCAGCTCACCCGGGGAATTTTATGAAAAACTGTTTTTT. This encodes CASSPGEFYEKLFF.

The chain carries TRBV2 and TRBJ1-1; D gene uncertain. The CDR3 spans 15 residues. In germline, CDR1 is SNHLY, CDR2 FYNNEI. V lost 1 base and J 3 bases, leaving 12 bases between the germline ends. This chain's CDR3 is CASSEVVGQDTEAFF. For the CDR3, the DNA is TGTGCCAGCAGTGAAGTTGTAGGTCAGGACACTGAAGCTTTCTTT.

Here the CDR3 reads CAIWTGPGGELFF. The DNA of the CDR3 is TGTGCCATATGGACAGGGCCGGGCGGGGAGCTGTTTTTT. The chain employs TRBV10-3 and TRBJ2-2; 8 nucleotides match TRBD1. CDR1 is ENHRY, CDR2 SYGVKD, per germline. This CDR3 spans 13 amino acids. J gave up 7 bases and V 9 bases, and 7 bases lay outside the gene matches.

This rearrangement joins TRBV5-1 to TRBJ2-7; D is possibly TRBD1 (5 bases). Germline CDR1 is SGHRS and CDR2 is YFSETQ. The CDR3 extends over 13 amino acids. Trimming shortened V by 0 bases and J by 1 base, and 5 bases separated the two germline ends. The CDR3 coding sequence is TGCGCCAGCAGCTTGGGACAGTCCTACGAGCAGTACTTC. Its protein product is CASSLGQSYEQYF.

This chain joins TRBV5-8 and TRBJ1-5, with D perhaps TRBD1 (6 bases). Looked up from germline, CDR1 is SGHTS and CDR2 is YDEGEE. CDR3 length: 15 amino acids. The V end lost 6 bases, the J end lost 5 bases, and 18 bases lay between the germline ends. The CDR3, as DNA: TGTGCCAGCACTTGGAGGCAGGGGTCGGATCAGCCCCAGCATTTT. Its protein is CASTWRQGSDQPQHF. Full variable domain (rest looked up from reference TRBV5-8 and TRBJ1-5): EAGVTQSPTHLIKTRGQQATLRCSPISGHTSVYWYQQALGLGLQFLLWYDEGEERNRGNFPPRFSGRQFPNYSSELNVNALELEDSALYLCASTWRQGSDQPQHFGDGTRLSIL.

This rearrangement joins TRBV18 to TRBJ2-1; 8 positions agree with TRBD1. Trimming took 4 bases from V and 4 from J; bases not matched to a gene: 6. The CDR3 contains 15 residues. The germline CDR1 and CDR2 sequences are KGHSH and LQKENI. The CDR3 sequence is CASSLGQADYNEQFF. The CDR3 DNA is TGTGCCAGCTCACTGGGACAGGCGGATTACAATGAGCAGTTCTTC.

J is TRBJ2-5 and V is TRBV9; TRBD1 matches at 9 bases. Germline CDR1 is SGDLS and CDR2 is YYNGEE. V lost 3 bases, J lost 2 bases, and 5 bases stayed unmatched. This CDR3 contains 15 residues. CDR3 DNA sequence: TGTGCCAGCAGCGCCGGACAGGGGAGGCAAGAGACCCAGTACTTC. Amino acid sequence: CASSAGQGRQETQYF.

Here the CDR3 reads CASSLELGLGTEAFF. CDR3 coding DNA: TGTGCCAGCAGCTTGGAGCTGGGGCTAGGTACTGAAGCTTTCTTT. The chain couples TRBV5-4 to TRBJ1-1; TRBD1 is a possible D gene (5 bases). The V end was cut by 0 bases, the J end by 5 bases, with 14 bases between. Germline CDR1 is SGHNT and CDR2 is YYREEE (reference sequence). This CDR3 region has 15 residues.

The chain combines TRBV15 with TRBJ1-1, with D uncertain. The CDR3 consists of 14 residues. The germline V gene has CDR1 LNHNV and CDR2 YYDKDF (reference sequence). Trimming cost V 2 bases and J 1 base, with 8 bases left between them. The chain's CDR3 is CATSRIGKNTEAFF. The CDR3 DNA reads TGTGCCACCAGCAGAATCGGGAAGAACACTGAAGCTTTCTTT.